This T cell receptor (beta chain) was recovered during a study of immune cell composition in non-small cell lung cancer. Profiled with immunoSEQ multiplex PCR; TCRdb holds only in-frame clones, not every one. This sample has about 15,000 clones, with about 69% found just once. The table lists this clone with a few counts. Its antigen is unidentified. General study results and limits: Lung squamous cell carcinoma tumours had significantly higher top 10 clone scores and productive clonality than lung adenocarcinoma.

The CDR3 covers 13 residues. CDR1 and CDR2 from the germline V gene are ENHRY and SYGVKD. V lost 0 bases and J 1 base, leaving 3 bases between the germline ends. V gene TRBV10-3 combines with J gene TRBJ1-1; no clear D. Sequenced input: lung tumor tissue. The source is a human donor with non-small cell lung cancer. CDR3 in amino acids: CAISESRNTEAFF. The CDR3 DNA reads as TGTGCCATCAGTGAGTCCAGGAACACTGAAGCTTTCTTT.